This T cell receptor (beta chain) was recorded in a study of blood T cells in healthy people across ages (dated by TCRdb to between 2014 and 2017). About the study as a whole: In model experiments, template switching captured about one uniquely barcoded TCR beta cDNA molecule for every two T cells. Using deep sequencing normalized with unique cDNA molecular identifiers, the study measured how TCR beta repertoire diversity changes with age. Donors were grouped into four age groups: young (average 16 years), middle-aged (under 40), aged (about 59) and long-lived (just over 80). For two donors (one aged 18 to 29 and one aged 80 or older), the study analyzed two additional independent replicas of 1 million unique cDNA reads from the same blood draw. What the study reported, not specific to this receptor: As age increased, observed TCR beta diversity per million T cells dropped in a roughly linear way, and a significant reduction was already evident by age 40. Compared with the aged group, more naive CD4+ T cells, fewer expanded clones and increased TCR diversity were shown by the long-lived group, suggesting age selection. Because the CMV infection status of the donors was unknown, age-related changes in expanded clonotypes may potentially have been confounded. Total diversity estimates from one million sequenced T cells were considered lower bounds and underestimates. Because profiling used bulk unsorted PBMCs, naive and antigen-experienced compartments could not be compared conclusively. There was a strong correlation between observed TCR beta diversity and the percentage of naive T cells measured by flow cytometry.

The donors were a few dozen Caucasian individuals from Russia, aged 6 to 90 years, who were systemically healthy. Each donor gave approximately 9.4 milliliters of peripheral blood, drawn into EDTA-treated Vacutainer tubes. Ficoll-Paque density-gradient centrifugation was used to isolate PBMCs, with at least 7 million obtained per sample. Total RNA, at least 5.5 micrograms per sample, was extracted from PBMCs with Trizol reagent. Naive CD45RAhigh/CD27high T cell percentages were measured by flow cytometry on a PBMC aliquot from every donor. The library was generated by 5' RACE. Instrument used: Illumina HiSeq 2500. A second roughly 7 to 12 cycle PCR used a sample-barcoded 5' primer and a J-beta primer mix. Each TCR beta cDNA molecule received a unique molecular identifier from a template-switch 5' adaptor carrying 12 random nucleotides. Each sample yielded at least 3 million CDR3-containing paired-end reads. First-strand cDNA was synthesized from all RNA with the Mint cDNA synthesis kit, primed by a TRBC-specific oligonucleotide. All cDNA was treated with uracil-DNA glycosylase and then went through a first 18-cycle PCR with the universal primers M1SS and BC2_uni_R. For the original study's pipeline: For normalization, 1 million high-quality reads were randomly selected from each sample, with every read carrying a distinct molecular identifier. Instead of being binned into consensus sequences, reads with shared molecular identifiers were discarded. CDR3 identification, clonotype clustering and error correction used MiTCR with a Q25 quality threshold and the strictest error-elimination algorithm. A nonparametric unseen species model using Euler transformation provided a lower-bound estimate of total TCR beta diversity. The public reads were quality trimmed at Q25 with fastp and then assembled into clones with MiXCR by TCRdb, keeping productive beta chains. Duplicate CDR3 protein sequences are folded into a single record with the most common DNA and genes. These V and J calls rely on TCRdb rather than the paper's analysis. The sample has some 940,000 distinct CDR3 sequences on record, about 28% of them singletons. The ten top clones hold 10% to 13% of the sample.

The CDR3 has 15 amino acids, counting the end cysteine and phenylalanine. Kept here is only the CDR3 DNA, which spans 45 bases and is read in frame from base 1. CDR1 SGHRS and CDR2 YFSETQ were looked up in the germline V gene. The V and J ends are trimmed by 4 bases and 1 base, leaving 14 bases between them. Concerning this clonotype: Its antigen remains undetermined. It has no much larger one-base neighbor in the sample; base qualities were not kept.

These same data were also listed under a study on T cells of mothers and their children. As that second paper reports: Nine systemically healthy Caucasian individuals served as donors, namely three mothers together with their six children. cDNA synthesis consumed the entire amount of extracted RNA, loaded at roughly 1.5 ug RNA in each 15 ul reaction. In the second PCR, the M1S primer introduced both the sample barcodes and 2-4 random nucleotides. Over 8.5 million TCR beta CDR3 reads were obtained for each mother, and 2.5 million to 3.5 million reads were obtained for each child. In both related and unrelated pairs, thymic selection shapes the output of TCR recombination in a similar way, with inherited differences having only a minor effect. Normalized repertoire overlap was always slightly but never significantly higher in related than unrelated mother-child pairs. No persistent microchimeric T cell clones were detected, at a sensitivity of 90 to 100 clones per million clonotypes. Deep NGS was used in the study to compare the TCR beta repertoires of mothers and children and to look for features that separate related mother-child pairs from unrelated individuals. Mothers averaged roughly 36 +/- 4 years of age and children averaged roughly 12 +/- 4 years. After adapter ligation was performed with NEBNext reagents, the libraries were sequenced on an Illumina HiSeq 2000 with 100+100 nt paired-end reads. To avoid cross-contamination, the mother libraries and the child libraries were prepared a month apart and sequenced in separate runs. Between about 500,000 and 2,100,000 distinct TCR beta clonotypes were identified per donor. Naive TCR beta clonotypes were estimated from low-frequency clonotypes matched to each donor's FACS-determined naive share, without sorting.

The chain was built from TRBV5-1 and TRBJ2-5; possibly the D gene is TRBD2, per 5 matching bases. Sample: blood. The receptor comes from a woman aged 40 to 49 in good health. The CDR3 region reads CASSGERLPQETQYF. The sequence in DNA is TGCGCCAGCAGCGGGGAGCGCCTCCCCCAAGAGACCCAGTACTTC.